These T cell receptor beta chains were read from a single sample in a study of T cells after yellow fever vaccination. TCRdb itself ran the 5' RACE reads through MiXCR, one entry per CDR3 protein. The top ten hold 0.85% to 1.2% of the sample, which has over 200,000 distinct CDR3 sequences, roughly 6.8% seen once. The source was CD4+ T cells sorted from PBMCs, collected on the day of the yellow fever booster vaccination. The receptors come from a man younger than 45 who received the YFV17D yellow fever vaccine. The CDR3 runs from the conserved cysteine through the conserved F or W. The D gene is left open where the match is weak. Size is omitted from some rows. Given values are once, few, many or a class for expanded clones.

CDR3: CASSPERVSSYNEQFF
DNA: TGTGCCAGCAGTCCAGAGCGGGTTAGCTCCTACAATGAGCAGTTCTTC
J: TRBJ2-1
V: TRBV27
size: many
D: .

CDR3: CASSYSTEAFF
DNA: TGTGCCAGCAGTTACTCGACTGAAGCTTTCTTT
J: TRBJ1-1
V: TRBV6-2/TRBV6-3
size: .
D: .

CDR3: CASSSGSGFYEQYF
DNA: TGTGCCAGCAGCAGCGGGAGCGGTTTTTACGAGCAGTACTTC
J: TRBJ2-7
V: TRBV7-9
size: many
D: TRBD2

CDR3: CASSVDRNYEQYF
DNA: TGCGCCAGCAGTGTGGACCGAAATTACGAGCAGTACTTC
J: TRBJ2-7
V: TRBV10-1
size: .
D: .

CDR3: CASSLKPQTQYF
DNA: TGTGCCAGCAGTTTAAAGCCACAGACCCAGTACTTC
J: TRBJ2-5
V: TRBV12-3/TRBV12-4
size: .
D: .

CDR3: CASSLRLRDEQFF
DNA: TGTGCCAGCAGCTTGAGGCTTCGCGATGAGCAGTTCTTC
J: TRBJ2-1
V: TRBV7-3
size: .
D: .

CDR3: CAWSGHRGNTIYF
DNA: TGTGCCTGGAGTGGTCATAGGGGGAACACCATATATTTT
J: TRBJ1-3
V: TRBV30
size: .
D: .

CDR3: CAIRGQGSYNEQFF
DNA: TGTGCCATCAGGGGACAGGGATCCTACAATGAGCAGTTCTTC
J: TRBJ2-1
V: TRBV10-3
size: many
D: TRBD1

CDR3: CASSYSIPGRNEQFF
DNA: TGTGCCAGCAGTTACTCGATTCCAGGGCGGAATGAGCAGTTCTTC
J: TRBJ2-1
V: TRBV6-5
size: .
D: .

CDR3: CATTNVNEQFF
DNA: TGTGCCACTACGAATGTGAATGAGCAGTTCTTC
J: TRBJ2-1
V: TRBV12-3/TRBV12-4
size: many
D: .

CDR3: CASSLEKGRGKVEFNEQFF
DNA: TGCGCCAGCAGCTTGGAAAAGGGCAGGGGAAAGGTGGAGTTCAATGAGCAGTTCTTC
J: TRBJ2-1
V: TRBV5-1
size: few
D: .

CDR3: CSAGHHQETQYF
DNA: TGCAGTGCAGGACATCACCAAGAGACCCAGTACTTC
J: TRBJ2-5
V: TRBV20-1
size: many
D: .

CDR3: CASSVGGHNSPLHF
DNA: TGTGCCAGCAGCGTAGGGGGTCATAATTCACCCCTCCACTTT
J: TRBJ1-6
V: TRBV9
size: few
D: .

CDR3: CASSPSQAGELFF
DNA: TGTGCCAGCAGCCCGAGTCAGGCCGGGGAGCTGTTTTTT
J: TRBJ2-2
V: TRBV7-2
size: few
D: .

CDR3: CASVLDRIYNEQFF
DNA: TGTGCCAGCGTATTAGACAGAATATACAATGAGCAGTTCTTC
J: TRBJ2-1
V: TRBV6-2/TRBV6-3
size: few
D: .

CDR3: CASSPSSYNSPLHF
DNA: TGTGCCAGCAGCCCTAGCTCCTATAATTCACCCCTCCACTTT
J: TRBJ1-6
V: TRBV27
size: few
D: .

CDR3: CATSGANVLTF
DNA: TGTGCCACCTCTGGGGCCAACGTCCTGACTTTC
J: TRBJ2-6
V: TRBV18
size: many
D: .

CDR3: CASSTESQDTQYF
DNA: TGTGCCAGCAGCACGGAATCTCAAGATACGCAGTATTTT
J: TRBJ2-3
V: TRBV7-2
size: many
D: .

CDR3: CSALTSAGVTDTQYF
DNA: TGCAGTGCTCTTACGTCAGCGGGAGTAACAGATACGCAGTATTTT
J: TRBJ2-3
V: TRBV20-1
size: .
D: TRBD2

CDR3: CSATVETETQYF
DNA: TGCAGTGCCACCGTCGAGACAGAGACCCAGTACTTC
J: TRBJ2-5
V: TRBV20-1
size: few
D: .

CDR3: CASSPTGGILYEQYF
DNA: TGTGCCAGCAGCCCGACAGGGGGGATCTTATACGAGCAGTACTTC
J: TRBJ2-7
V: TRBV3-1
size: .
D: TRBD1

CDR3: CSAREGPGTDTQYF
DNA: TGCAGTGCAAGGGAGGGACCTGGGACAGATACGCAGTATTTT
J: TRBJ2-3
V: TRBV20-1
size: many
D: TRBD2

CDR3: CCARAPGLKSYNEQFF
DNA: TGCTGTGCTAGAGCGCCGGGACTTAAATCCTACAATGAGCAGTTCTTC
J: TRBJ2-1
V: TRBV20-1
size: .
D: .

CDR3: CASSPTGGYGGYTF
DNA: TGTGCCAGCTCACCCACAGGGGGATATGGCGGCTACACCTTC
J: TRBJ1-2
V: TRBV18
size: .
D: TRBD1

CDR3: CSARGLGVSYEQYF
DNA: TGCAGTGCTAGAGGCTTAGGGGTGTCCTACGAGCAGTACTTC
J: TRBJ2-7
V: TRBV20-1
size: .
D: .

CDR3: CASSEGHASDTQYF
DNA: TGTGCCAGCAGTGAGGGACATGCGTCGGATACGCAGTATTTT
J: TRBJ2-3
V: TRBV6-1
size: .
D: .

CDR3: CASSLGGTAETQYF
DNA: TGTGCCAGCAGCTTGGGAGGGACTGCGGAGACCCAGTACTTC
J: TRBJ2-5
V: TRBV5-4
size: few
D: .